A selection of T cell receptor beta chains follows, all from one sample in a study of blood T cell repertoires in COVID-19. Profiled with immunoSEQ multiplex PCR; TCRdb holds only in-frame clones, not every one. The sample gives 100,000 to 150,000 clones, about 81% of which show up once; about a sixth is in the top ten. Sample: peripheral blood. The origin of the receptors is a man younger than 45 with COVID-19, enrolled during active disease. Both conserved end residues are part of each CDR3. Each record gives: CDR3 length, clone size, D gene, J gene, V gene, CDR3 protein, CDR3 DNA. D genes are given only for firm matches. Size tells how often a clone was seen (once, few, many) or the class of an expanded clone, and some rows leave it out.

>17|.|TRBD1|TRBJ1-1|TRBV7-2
CASSPAGGSVGNTEAFF
TGTGCCAGCAGCCCGGCAGGGGGCTCGGTGGGGAACACTGAAGCTTTCTTT
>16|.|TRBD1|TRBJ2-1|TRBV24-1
CATSDLQGISYNEQFF
TGTGCCACCAGTGATTTACAGGGGATTTCCTACAATGAGCAGTTCTTC
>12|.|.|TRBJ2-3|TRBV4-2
CASSHNTDTQYF
TGTGCCAGCAGCCACAACACAGATACGCAGTATTTT
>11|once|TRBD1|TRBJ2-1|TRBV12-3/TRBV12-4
CASSSGGEQFF
TGTGCCAGCAGTTCAGGGGGTGAGCAGTTCTTC
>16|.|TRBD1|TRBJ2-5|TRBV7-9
CASSFGTTGGGETQYF
TGTGCCAGCAGCTTCGGTACAACAGGGGGCGGGGAGACCCAGTACTTC
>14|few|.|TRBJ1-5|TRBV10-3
CAISVDGDYQPQHF
TGTGCCATCAGTGTGGACGGGGACTATCAGCCCCAGCATTTT
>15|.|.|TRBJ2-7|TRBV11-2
CASSLRQAAAYEQYF
TGTGCCAGCAGCTTGAGACAGGCCGCGGCCTACGAGCAGTACTTC
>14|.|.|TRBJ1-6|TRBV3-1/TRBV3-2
CASSQVGGDRTLHF
TGTGCCAGCAGCCAAGTCGGAGGGGATAGGACCCTCCACTTT
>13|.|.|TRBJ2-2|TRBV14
CASSRSYTGELFF
TGTGCCAGCAGCCGGAGTTACACCGGGGAGCTGTTTTTT
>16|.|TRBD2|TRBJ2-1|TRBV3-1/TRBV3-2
CASSPDLAGTYNEQFF
TGTGCCAGCAGTCCAGACCTAGCGGGAACCTACAATGAGCAGTTCTTC
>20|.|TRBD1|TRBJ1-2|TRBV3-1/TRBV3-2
CASSQDRSRDSAILNYGYTF
TGTGCCAGCAGCCAAGATCGGTCCCGGGACAGCGCAATCCTTAACTATGGCTACACCTTC
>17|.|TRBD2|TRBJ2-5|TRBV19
CASSPNRLAGVQETQYF
TGTGCCAGTAGTCCTAACAGACTAGCGGGGGTCCAAGAGACCCAGTACTTC
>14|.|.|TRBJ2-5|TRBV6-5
CASSYLAGKETQYF
TGTGCCAGCAGTTACCTCGCAGGGAAAGAGACCCAGTACTTC
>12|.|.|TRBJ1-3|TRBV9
CASSASGNTIYF
TGTGCCAGCAGCGCCAGTGGAAACACCATATATTTT
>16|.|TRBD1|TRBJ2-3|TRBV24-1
CATSDLREQGANTQYF
TGTGCCACCAGTGATTTGAGGGAACAGGGGGCCAATACGCAGTATTTT
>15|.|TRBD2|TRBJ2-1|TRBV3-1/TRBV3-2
CASSPLAGSTYEQFF
TGTGCCAGCAGCCCGCTAGCGGGGTCGACGTATGAGCAGTTCTTC
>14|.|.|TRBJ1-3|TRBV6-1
CASSETGAGNTIYF
TGTGCCAGCAGTGAAACCGGGGCTGGAAACACCATATATTTT
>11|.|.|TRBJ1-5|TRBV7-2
CASSLGGPQHF
TGTGCCAGCAGCTTAGGGGGCCCCCAGCATTTT
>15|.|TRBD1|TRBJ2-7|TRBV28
CASSFGQGGFHEQYF
TGTGCCAGCAGTTTCGGACAGGGAGGTTTCCACGAGCAGTACTTC
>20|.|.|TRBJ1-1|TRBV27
CASSLKPLSERDTAPYEAFF
TGTGCCAGCAGTTTAAAGCCGTTGTCCGAAAGAGATACCGCCCCTTATGAAGCTTTCTTT
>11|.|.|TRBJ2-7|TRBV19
CATRWGDEQYF
TGTGCCACCCGATGGGGGGACGAGCAGTACTTC
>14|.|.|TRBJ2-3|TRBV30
CAWSVNSLTDTQYF
TGTGCCTGGAGTGTAAACAGTCTGACAGATACGCAGTATTTT
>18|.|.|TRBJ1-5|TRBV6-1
CASSEARTAYLSNQPQHF
TGTGCCAGCAGTGAAGCGCGGACAGCTTACCTTAGCAATCAGCCCCAGCATTTT
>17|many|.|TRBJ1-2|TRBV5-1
CASSLRQGPTSGRGYTF
TGCGCCAGCAGCTTGCGGCAGGGGCCTACGAGCGGACGGGGCTACACCTTC
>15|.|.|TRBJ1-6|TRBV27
CASSLKSSYNSPLHF
TGTGCCAGCAGTTTAAAGAGCTCCTATAATTCACCCCTCCACTTT
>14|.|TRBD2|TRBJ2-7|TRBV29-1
CSVARTSLLYEQYF
TGCAGCGTTGCTCGGACTAGTCTACTCTACGAGCAGTACTTC
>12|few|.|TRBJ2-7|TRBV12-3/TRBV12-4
CASSRGGNEQYF
TGTGCCAGCAGTAGAGGCGGAAACGAGCAGTACTTC
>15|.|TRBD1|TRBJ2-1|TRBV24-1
CATSGWDRGGNEQFF
TGTGCCACCAGTGGTTGGGACAGGGGTGGAAATGAGCAGTTCTTC
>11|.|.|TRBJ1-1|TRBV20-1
CSAETGGEAFF
TGCAGTGCGGAGACAGGTGGTGAAGCTTTCTTT
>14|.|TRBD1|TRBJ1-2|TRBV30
CAWAGTGWNYGYTF
TGTGCCTGGGCCGGGACAGGGTGGAACTATGGCTACACCTTC
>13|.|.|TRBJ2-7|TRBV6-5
CASSLLGSYEQYF
TGTGCCAGCAGCCTACTAGGCTCTTACGAGCAGTACTTC
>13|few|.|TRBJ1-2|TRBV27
CASSLHRVSDYTF
TGTGCCAGCAGTTTACACAGGGTTTCAGACTACACCTTC
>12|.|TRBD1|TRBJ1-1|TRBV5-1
CASRTGRAEAFF
TGCGCCAGCAGGACAGGGCGCGCTGAAGCTTTCTTT
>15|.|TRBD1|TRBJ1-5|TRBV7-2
CASSLGSGGGQPQHF
TGTGCCAGCAGCTTAGGATCAGGGGGAGGACAGCCCCAGCATTTT
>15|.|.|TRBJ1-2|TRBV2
CASSEDPARGNGYTF
TGTGCCAGCAGTGAGGATCCGGCCAGGGGAAATGGCTACACCTTC
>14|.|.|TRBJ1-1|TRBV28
CASSFRRGRAEAFF
TGTGCCAGCAGTTTCCGCCGGGGGAGGGCTGAAGCTTTCTTT
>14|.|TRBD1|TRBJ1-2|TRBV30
CAWSVRAGGFGYTF
TGTGCCTGGAGTGTACGGGCAGGGGGATTCGGCTACACCTTC
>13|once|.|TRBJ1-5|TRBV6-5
CASSRSQDQPQHF
TGTGCCAGCAGCCGCAGTCAAGATCAGCCCCAGCATTTT
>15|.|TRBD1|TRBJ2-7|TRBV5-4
CASSLGWDRGTEQYF
TGTGCCAGCAGCTTGGGTTGGGACAGGGGAACCGAGCAGTACTTC
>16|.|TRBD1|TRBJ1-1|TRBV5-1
CASSLGPGGGNTEAFF
TGCGCCAGCAGCTTGGGGCCCGGAGGGGGCAACACTGAAGCTTTCTTT
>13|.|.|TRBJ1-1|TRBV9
CASSPQRGTEAFF
TGTGCCAGCAGCCCACAGAGAGGGACTGAAGCTTTCTTT
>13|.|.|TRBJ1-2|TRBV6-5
CASSQQTNYGYTF
TGTGCCAGCAGCCAACAGACTAACTATGGCTACACCTTC
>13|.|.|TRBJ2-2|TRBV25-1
CASSEGGPGELFF
TGTGCCAGCAGTGAGGGGGGACCCGGGGAGCTGTTTTTT
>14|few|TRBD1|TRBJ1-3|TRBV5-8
CASSQGQKGNTIYF
TGTGCCAGCAGCCAGGGACAGAAGGGAAACACCATATATTTT
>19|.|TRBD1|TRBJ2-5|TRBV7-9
CASSTKPGQGRSYQETQYF
TGTGCCAGCAGCACAAAACCGGGACAGGGGCGCTCGTACCAAGAGACCCAGTACTTC
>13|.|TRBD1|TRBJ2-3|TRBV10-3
CAISVTGPDTQYF
TGTGCCATCAGTGTGACAGGGCCAGATACGCAGTATTTT
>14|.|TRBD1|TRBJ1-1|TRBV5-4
CASSINRGGTEAFF
TGTGCCAGCAGCATTAACAGGGGGGGCACTGAAGCTTTCTTT
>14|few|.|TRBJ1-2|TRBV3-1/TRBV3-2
CASSQRRGAGGYTF
TGTGCCAGTAGCCAACGACGAGGGGCGGGGGGCTACACCTTC
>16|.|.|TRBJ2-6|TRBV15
CATSRDRGSGANVLTF
TGTGCCACCAGCAGAGACAGGGGTTCCGGGGCCAACGTCCTGACTTTC
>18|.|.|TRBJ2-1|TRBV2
CASSETPRGGAGGDEQFF
TGTGCCAGCAGTGAAACTCCACGTGGAGGGGCAGGAGGGGATGAGCAGTTCTTC
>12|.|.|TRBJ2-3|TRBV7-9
CASSSGPDTQYF
TGTGCCAGCAGCTCAGGCCCAGATACGCAGTATTTT
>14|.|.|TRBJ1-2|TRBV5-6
CASSFQGHNYGYTF
TGTGCCAGCAGCTTTCAGGGACATAACTATGGCTACACCTTC